Presented here are 14 T cell receptor beta chains from one specimen sequenced in a study of blood T cell repertoires in COVID-19 (dated by TCRdb to the early 2020s). The library was obtained by the immunoSEQ multiplex PCR assay. Imported from immuneACCESS, the table was reduced by TCRdb to in-frame sequences with V and J called. These copies leave out some clones; in studies compared against another copy, an unresolved V gene accounts for under half, and the cause of the remainder is not known. For this sample the table gives about 68,000 clones, of which about 83% were detected only once. 40% to 45% of the sample is held by the ten biggest clonotypes. Sequenced sample: peripheral blood. All receptors come from an elderly man with acute or convalescent COVID-19.

This clone was seen a handful of times. The chain links TRBV19 to TRBJ1-6, with 8 nucleotides matching TRBD1. The V and J ends lost 10 bases and 8 bases, in that order; junction bases with no gene match: 13. Germline CDR1 LNHDA, CDR2 SQIVND (reference sequence). This CDR3 is 15 amino acids long. The CDR3 DNA reads TGTGCCACGGGGCGAACAGGGGGAGATGATTCACCCCTCCACTTT. It encodes CATGRTGGDDSPLHF.

The chain is built from TRBV5-1 and TRBJ2-3, with 10 bases that match TRBD2. The CDR3 totals 16 residues. Germline CDR1 is SGHRS and CDR2 is YFSETQ. Trimming removed 4 bases from V and 4 bases from J; junction bases left unmatched: 9. CDR3 nucleotide sequence: TGCGCCAGCAGCAAAGTAGCGGGAGGCATTGCAGATACGCAGTATTTT. Translated, it gives CASSKVAGGIADTQYF.

The chain is built from TRBV10-3 and TRBJ2-7, with D uncertain. This CDR3 has 12 amino acids. Trimming cost V 8 bases and J 0 bases, with 8 bases left between them. Germline CDR1 reads ENHRY; CDR2 reads SYGVKD. The CDR3 DNA sequence: TGTGCCATCTCGCCGGTCTCCTACGAGCAGTACTTC. Translating it yields CAISPVSYEQYF.

The chain joins TRBV4-1 to TRBJ1-4, with 12 bases that match TRBD1. V lost 1 base, J lost 0 bases, and 9 bases stayed unmatched. In germline, CDR1 is MGHRA, CDR2 YSYEKL. The CDR3 covers 20 residues. CDR3 region: CASSQAEGTGGLATNEKLFF. CDR3 DNA: TGCGCCAGCAGCCAAGCGGAAGGGACAGGGGGCCTTGCAACTAATGAAAAACTGTTTTTT.

The CDR3 region is CASSFGYPGLAGGRGYNEQFF. The CDR3 coding sequence is TGTGCCAGCAGTTTTGGGTATCCGGGACTAGCGGGGGGGCGAGGCTACAATGAGCAGTTCTTC. The chain uses TRBV27 and TRBJ2-1, with TRBD2 matching over 16 bases. Germline CDR1 and CDR2: MNHEY and SMNVEV (reference sequence). Germline trimming cut 3 bases from V and 3 bases from J; bases unmatched to any gene: 14. This CDR3 comprises 21 residues.

In this sample, this clone turned up once. The rearrangement links TRBV28 to TRBJ1-1; D might be TRBD1 (6 bases). The CDR3 length is 14 residues. Germline CDR1 and CDR2: MDHEN and SYDVKM. V was pared by 5 bases and J by 2 bases, with 12 bases between. The CDR3 DNA follows: TGTGCCAGCAGTACCAGGGGTCCAAACACTGAAGCTTTCTTT. This gives the protein CASSTRGPNTEAFF. The full variable domain, completed using reference TRBV28 and TRBJ1-1, is DVKVTQSSRYLVKRTGEKVFLECVQDMDHENMFWYRQDPGLGLRLIYFSYDVKMKEKGDIPEGYSVSREKKERFSLILESASTNQTSMYLCASSTRGPNTEAFFGQGTRLTVV.

CDR3 coding DNA: TGTGCCACCAGTGACCCCTATGGACTAGTGGGAGGGGAGACCCAGTACTTC. This encodes CATSDPYGLVGGETQYF. The V and J genes are TRBV24-1 and TRBJ2-5, with 7 bases that match TRBD2. Per the germline V gene, CDR1 is KGHDR and CDR2 is SFDVKD. The CDR3 sequence is 17 residues long. V shed 4 bases, J shed 5 bases, and the junction held 15 bases outside the gene matches.

The chain uses TRBV21-1 and TRBJ2-1; the table's TRBD2 call for D was not verified on the DNA. TRBV21-1 is a documented pseudogene. The CDR3 covers 21 residues. CDR3 nucleotides: TGTGCCAGCAGCAAAGTTGAATCGCTAGCGGGGGGTCGAAGCTCCTACAATGAGCAGTTCTTC. This codes for CASSKVESLAGGRSSYNEQFF.

The genes are TRBV4-2 and TRBJ2-5, with 8 nucleotides matching TRBD2. The CDR3 totals 16 residues. Unmatched junction bases numbered 12, after V lost 3 bases and J lost 6 bases. Germline-derived CDR1 and CDR2 are LGHNA and YNFKEQ. Written as DNA, the CDR3 is TGTGCCAGCAGCCAGGTTAGCGGGGAACTCCCGAAGACCCAGTACTTC. This codes for CASSQVSGELPKTQYF.

V gene TRBV30 combines with J gene TRBJ2-3; TRBD2 matches at 14 bases. The CDR3 extends over 13 amino acids. The V gene end was trimmed by 5 bases and the J gene end by 5 bases; junction bases not matched to a gene: 0. Germline CDR1 is GTSNPN and CDR2 is SVGIG (reference sequence). This chain's CDR3 is CAWGTSGGDTQYF. For the CDR3, the DNA is TGTGCCTGGGGGACTAGCGGGGGAGATACGCAGTATTTT.

The chain links TRBV2 to TRBJ1-3; TRBD1 agrees at 9 bases. The germline CDR1 and CDR2 sequences are SNHLY and FYNNEI. The CDR3 is 13 amino acids. Unmatched junction bases numbered 4, after V lost 10 bases and J lost 3 bases. CDR3 nucleotides: TGTGCCAAAGACAGGGGGAGTGGAAACACCATATATTTT. Translated, it gives CAKDRGSGNTIYF. The full variable domain, its missing parts supplied by reference TRBV2 and TRBJ1-3, is EPEVTQTPSHQVTQMGQEVILRCVPISNHLYFYWYRQILGQKVEFLVSFYNNEISEKSEIFDDQFSVERPDGSNFTLKIRSTKLEDSAMYFCAKDRGSGNTIYFGEGSWLTVV.

Comments on this clone: A junction end diverges from the germline sequence, so it may reflect a read error. The V gene is TRBV6-2 or TRBV6-3, the J gene TRBJ1-4; 7 bases fit TRBD1. CDR1 is MNHEY and CDR2 is SVGEGT in the germline V gene. This CDR3 is built from 13 residues. The CDR3 sequence: CASSPVDRASISF. CDR3 DNA sequence: TGTGCCAGCAGTCCCGTCGACAGGGCGTCCATTTCGTTT.

The sample holds a few counts of this clone. The rearrangement links TRBV2 to TRBJ2-7; 7 bases align to TRBD2. The CDR3 contains 13 residues. After removal of 10 bases from V and 5 bases from J, the junction contained 11 bases not matched to a gene. The V gene's germline CDR1 is SNHLY and CDR2 FYNNEI. The CDR3 coding sequence is TGTGCCACCGGGGAGGGAGGAATCGACGAGCAGTACTTC. This encodes CATGEGGIDEQYF.

This clone has just a few counts. This chain connects TRBV5-8 to TRBJ1-4, with 9 bases matching TRBD1. Germline CDR1 reads SGHTS; CDR2 reads YDEGEE. V lost 3 bases, J lost 8 bases, and 11 bases stayed unmatched. The CDR3 extends over 16 amino acids. CDR3 DNA: TGTGCCAGCAGCTGCAGGGACAGGGACTTGCGGGAAAAACTGTTTTTT. It yields the protein CASSCRDRDLREKLFF.